This T cell receptor beta chain was found in a study of T cell responses to AZD1222 COVID-19 vaccine. Details on this clone: No antigen is known for it.

The assay was immunoSEQ multiplex PCR, and TCRdb's table has in-frame clones only and misses some. The data contain about 110,000 clones, roughly nine tenths of them singletons. Study-wide points: At baseline, just 5 or 6 AZD1222 recipients tested seropositive. The repertoires were collected only after the peak T cell response.

Germline trimming cut 0 bases from V and 6 bases from J; bases unmatched to any gene: 0. The CDR3 has 15 residues. The germline V gene encodes CDR1 SGHRS and CDR2 YFSETQ. This sequence was found in an adult in good health. The V call is TRBV5-1, the J call TRBJ2-1; 13 bases agree with TRBD2. The source was peripheral blood, collected on day 0 of AZD1222 vaccination. For the CDR3, the DNA is TGCGCCAGCAGCTTGGGGACTAGCGGGAGCAATGAGCAGTTCTTC. It encodes CASSLGTSGSNEQFF. Complete variable domain (other parts from reference TRBV5-1 and TRBJ2-1): KAGVTQTPRYLIKTRGQQVTLSCSPISGHRSVSWYQQTPGQGLQFLFEYFSETQRNKGNFPGRFSGRQFSNSRSEMNVSTLELGDSALYLCASSLGTSGSNEQFFGPGTRLTVL.